The 9 T cell receptor beta chains below all came from one sample that was sequenced in a study of blood T cell repertoires in COVID-19. Profiled with immunoSEQ multiplex PCR; TCRdb holds only in-frame clones, not every one. The table includes 280,000 or so clones, nearly 90% detected once. The sample consisted of PBMCs or T cells enriched from blood (not recorded which). All receptors derive from a young woman with acute COVID-19.

The chain uses TRBV6-5 and TRBJ2-5; TRBD1 might be the D (5 bases). The V end was cut by 6 bases, the J end by 1 base, with 12 bases between. Germline V gives CDR1 MNHEY, CDR2 SVGAGI. CDR3 size: 14 residues. CDR3 sequence reads: CASRATVIQETQYF. CDR3 nucleotides: TGTGCCAGCAGGGCGACAGTAATCCAAGAGACCCAGTACTTC.

This chain connects TRBV18 to TRBJ2-7; 13 bases agree with TRBD2. With 0 bases clipped from V and 4 bases from J, the junction kept 0 bases outside the gene matches. Germline CDR1 reads KGHSH; CDR2 reads LQKENI. This CDR3 is 15 amino acids long. The CDR3 DNA reads as TGTGCCAGCTCACCACCGACTAGCGGGAGGTACGAGCAGTACTTC. This gives the protein CASSPPTSGRYEQYF.

On this clone: Other DNA sequences from this sample encode an identical CDR3 as well. The chain joins TRBV7-2 to TRBJ1-3; no reliable D call. CDR3 size: 15 residues. Deletions cut 1 base from V and 0 bases from J, with 7 bases between. Germline V gives CDR1 SGHTA, CDR2 FQGNSA. The CDR3 reads CASSLGGFSGNTIYF. The CDR3 region has the DNA TGTGCCAGCAGCTTAGGCGGGTTCTCTGGAAACACCATATATTTT.

The rearrangement joins TRBV4-1 to TRBJ1-5; D perhaps matches TRBD1 (5 bases). The CDR3 extends over 15 amino acids. Germline CDR1 and CDR2: MGHRA and YSYEKL. V dropped 3 bases and J dropped 2 bases, with 11 bases sitting between them. The CDR3 DNA follows: TGCGCCAGCAGCCAGCTAGACAGTGGCAATCAGCCCCAGCATTTT. Its translation: CASSQLDSGNQPQHF.

This chain connects TRBV2 to TRBJ1-2, with 9 bases fitting TRBD1. Germline V gives CDR1 SNHLY, CDR2 FYNNEI. This CDR3 comprises 15 residues. V shed 6 bases, J shed 4 bases, and the junction held 9 bases outside the gene matches. The CDR3 nucleotides are TGTGCCAGCAGGGTACAGGGGGCGCGGGGCTATGGCTACACCTTC. Protein: CASRVQGARGYGYTF.

This chain connects TRBV12-3 or TRBV12-4 to TRBJ2-1, with 8 bases identical to TRBD1. The length of the CDR3 is 13 residues. After removal of 6 bases from V and 7 bases from J, the junction contained 5 bases not matched to a gene. CDR3 in amino acids: CASRTRQGNEQFF. The CDR3 coding sequence is TGTGCCAGCAGAACTCGACAGGGGAATGAGCAGTTCTTC.

This clone was seen just once. The chain has TRBV4-1 and TRBJ2-3, with 9 bases fitting TRBD2. The V segment lost 3 bases and the J segment 6 bases; nucleotides outside the gene matches: 16. The CDR3 is made up of 18 amino acids. CDR1 is MGHRA and CDR2 is YSYEKL in the germline V gene. CDR3 DNA: TGCGCCAGCAGCCAGGCCCCCCACGGGCTAGCGGGAATCGATACGCAGTATTTT. Translated: CASSQAPHGLAGIDTQYF.

V is TRBV30 and J is TRBJ1-3; D perhaps matches TRBD1 (5 bases). Trimming removed 3 bases at V and 3 bases at J, with 12 bases between. This CDR3 has 14 amino acids. Looked up from germline, CDR1 is GTSNPN and CDR2 is SVGIG (reference sequence). CDR3 residues: CAWSRGGDGNTIYF. The CDR3 bases are TGTGCCTGGAGCCGGGGGGGTGATGGAAACACCATATATTTT.

The chain couples TRBV14 to TRBJ1-1, with D unclear. Germline V gene data show CDR1 as SGHDN and CDR2 as FVKESK. The CDR3 contains 15 residues. V lost 0 bases to trimming and J lost 1 base, with 9 bases between them. CDR3 protein: CASSQDGRPNTEAFF. CDR3 coding DNA: TGTGCCAGCAGCCAAGATGGGCGACCGAACACTGAAGCTTTCTTT.